What follows are 19 T cell receptor beta chains derived from one specimen sequenced in a study of T cell changes during pregnancy in multiple sclerosis. The method was immunoSEQ multiplex PCR; TCRdb's version includes in-frame clones alone and lacks a portion of them. The data contain approximately 61,000 clones, about 92% of them singletons. Sequences were derived from peripheral blood, sampled in the first trimester of pregnancy. All receptors derive from a female donor in good health, enrolled as a control in a pregnancy study.

This sequence joins TRBV19 and TRBJ1-1, with a possible D match to TRBD1 (5 bases). Trimming removed 8 bases from V and 7 bases from J, with 17 bases in between. Germline V gives CDR1 LNHDA, CDR2 SQIVND (reference sequence). The CDR3 extends over 13 amino acids. This CDR3 reads CASSGGGGLEAFF. CDR3 nucleotide sequence: TGTGCCAGTTCCGGGGGGGGAGGGCTTGAAGCTTTCTTT.

The chain is built from TRBV30 and TRBJ1-1; 12 bases map to TRBD1. The CDR3 is 15 residues long. The V gene end was trimmed by 3 bases and the J gene end by 5 bases; junction bases not matched to a gene: 7. Germline V gene sequence: CDR1 GTSNPN, CDR2 SVGIG (reference sequence). The CDR3 DNA is TGTGCCTGGAGAAGCGGGGGACAGGGGGCGACTGAAGCTTTCTTT. Translating gives CAWRSGGQGATEAFF.

V usage is TRBV2 and J usage is TRBJ2-7; D may be TRBD2 (5 bases). V dropped 6 bases and J dropped 2 bases, with 8 bases sitting between them. CDR1 SNHLY and CDR2 FYNNEI come from the germline V gene. The CDR3 totals 12 residues. The CDR3 is CASRAETYEQYF. The DNA for the CDR3 is TGTGCCAGCAGAGCGGAAACCTACGAGCAGTACTTC. Based on the CDR3 plus reference TRBV2 and TRBJ2-7, the full variable domain is EPEVTQTPSHQVTQMGQEVILRCVPISNHLYFYWYRQILGQKVEFLVSFYNNEISEKSEIFDDQFSVERPDGSNFTLKIRSTKLEDSAMYFCASRAETYEQYFGPGTRLTVT.

This chain connects TRBV28 to TRBJ2-1; 7 bases map to TRBD1. Looked up from germline, CDR1 is MDHEN and CDR2 is SYDVKM. The junction had 9 bases not matched to a gene; V was cut back by 3 bases and J by 4 bases. The CDR3 is 16 amino acids. The CDR3 sequence is CASSFSRPGGYNEQFF. The CDR3 DNA follows: TGTGCCAGCAGTTTTTCCAGGCCAGGGGGTTACAATGAGCAGTTCTTC.

The chain employs TRBV5-5 and TRBJ1-1; 9 bases match TRBD1. Trimming took 4 bases from V and 2 from J; bases not matched to a gene: 6. The CDR3 has 15 amino acids. Germline V gene data show CDR1 as SGHKS and CDR2 as YYEKEE (reference sequence). CDR3 bases: TGTGCCAGCAGCCCGGGGACAGGGAGAAACACTGAAGCTTTCTTT. Its protein product is CASSPGTGRNTEAFF.

The chain carries TRBV4-3 and TRBJ2-5; 14 bases fit TRBD2. CDR3 length: 19 residues. Looked up from germline, CDR1 is LGHNA and CDR2 is YSLEER. J was trimmed by 5 bases and V by 0 bases; bases with no gene match: 11. CDR3 coding DNA: TGCGCCAGCAGCCAAGATCGGACTAGCGGGGGGAGGTACTACGAGACCCAGTACTTC. It translates to CASSQDRTSGGRYYETQYF.

This rearrangement joins TRBV9 to TRBJ2-3, with a tentative D call TRBD1 (6 bases). The CDR3 spans 16 residues. V lost 0 bases and J 0 bases, leaving 11 bases between the germline ends. Germline V CDR1 and CDR2: SGDLS, YYNGEE. CDR3 sequence reads: CASSVGVRGSTDTQYF. The CDR3 DNA sequence: TGTGCCAGCAGCGTAGGAGTGAGGGGGAGCACAGATACGCAGTATTTT.

This chain uses TRBV10-2 with TRBJ2-7, with a weak D call TRBD2 (7 bases). Germline-derived CDR1 and CDR2 are WSHSY and SAAADI. Trimming took off 3 bases at V and 4 bases at J, with 10 bases between the two ends. The CDR3 is made up of 13 amino acids. CDR3 bases: TGCGCCAGCAGTGACGGGGGGCTTTACGAGCAGTACTTC. The encoded protein is CASSDGGLYEQYF.

This clone was seen just once. V usage is TRBV7-3 and J usage is TRBJ2-6; D possibly corresponds to TRBD1 (6 bases). V lost 5 bases and J 4 bases, leaving 12 bases between the germline ends. Germline lookup yields CDR1 SGHTA and CDR2 FQGTGA. CDR3 size: 15 residues. The CDR3 DNA is TGTGCCAGCAGCCTCACAGGGAGAGGGGCCAACGTCCTGACTTTC. It encodes CASSLTGRGANVLTF.

The chain has TRBV29-1 and TRBJ2-3, with 7 positions matching TRBD2. There are 13 residues in the CDR3. V lost 4 bases, J lost 6 bases, and 7 bases stayed unmatched. From germline, CDR1 is SQVTM and CDR2 ANQGSEA. The CDR3 DNA sequence: TGCAGCGTTGGGTGGGGAGGGCGGGATACGCAGTATTTT. It yields the protein CSVGWGGRDTQYF.

On this clone: The junction and the germline gene differ at one end; a read error may be behind it. V is TRBV20-1 and J is TRBJ2-1; 7 bases match TRBD1. The germline V gene has CDR1 DFQATT and CDR2 SNEGSKA (reference sequence). This CDR3 comprises 8 residues. CDR3 residues: CSALGGVF. The CDR3 nucleotides read TGCAGTGCGCTAGGGGGCGTCTTC.

The genes are TRBV5-6 and TRBJ2-5; no firm D call. The J call may be mistaken, given a closer DNA end match to TRBJ2-7. Germline lookup yields CDR1 SGHDT and CDR2 YYEEEE. The CDR3 has 14 residues. CDR3: CASTYGSVSYEQYF. DNA of the CDR3: TGTGCCAGCACCTATGGTTCGGTCTCCTACGAGCAGTACTTC.

J is TRBJ2-1 and V is TRBV2; TRBD2 aligns across 13 bases. V shed 5 bases and J 4 bases; nucleotides not matched to a gene: 2. Germline V gives CDR1 SNHLY, CDR2 FYNNEI. This CDR3 is 15 amino acids long. The CDR3 protein is CASSLGLAGYNEQFF. The CDR3 region has the DNA TGTGCCAGCAGTTTGGGACTAGCGGGGTACAATGAGCAGTTCTTC.

The rearrangement uses TRBV7-8 and TRBJ1-3, with D possibly being TRBD1 (6 bases). The V gene lost 5 bases and the J gene lost 0 bases, with 14 bases spanning the gap. The CDR3 loop spans 16 amino acids. The V gene's germline CDR1 is SGHVS and CDR2 FQNEAQ. The CDR3 loop reads CASSPYRVSSGNTIYF. CDR3 DNA sequence: TGTGCCAGCAGCCCTTACAGGGTTAGCTCTGGAAACACCATATATTTT.

This rearrangement joins TRBV27 to TRBJ2-2, with 12 bases identical to TRBD2. From germline, CDR1 is MNHEY and CDR2 SMNVEV (reference sequence). V lost 6 bases to trimming and J lost 8 bases; unmatched junction nucleotides: 10. The CDR3 is 16 residues long. CDR3: CASRAASGGASGELFF. CDR3 coding DNA: TGTGCCAGCAGGGCGGCTAGCGGGGGGGCCTCGGGGGAGCTGTTTTTT.

The chain employs TRBV5-1 and TRBJ2-3; no reliable D call. Germline CDR1 is SGHRS and CDR2 is YFSETQ. V lost 0 bases and J 0 bases, leaving 8 bases between the germline ends. There are 15 residues in the CDR3. CDR3 DNA sequence: TGCGCCAGCAGCTTGGGAGTTCTCAGCACAGATACGCAGTATTTT. Protein sequence: CASSLGVLSTDTQYF.

This chain uses TRBV5-1 with TRBJ2-2, with unresolved D. The CDR3 runs to 14 residues. V was cut by 5 bases and J by 0 bases, with 8 bases left in between. In germline, CDR1 is SGHRS, CDR2 YFSETQ. CDR3 sequence reads: CASSDRTNTGELFF. CDR3 bases: TGCGCCAGCAGTGATAGAACGAACACCGGGGAGCTGTTTTTT.

The CDR3 nucleotides are TGTGCCAGCAGCTTGGAGGTCAGGGGGCGGAATCAGCCCCAGCATTTT. Its translation: CASSLEVRGRNQPQHF. The chain uses TRBV5-8 and TRBJ1-5; 8 nucleotides align to TRBD1. Germline V CDR1 and CDR2: SGHTS, YDEGEE. The ends lost 0 bases at V and 4 bases at J; junction bases unmatched: 6. The CDR3 is 16 amino acids.

This sequence joins TRBV7-6 and TRBJ2-7; possible D gene TRBD1, 6 bases. The CDR3 is 13 residues long. Trimming stripped 3 bases from V and 5 bases from J, with 11 bases between. The V gene's germline CDR1 is SGHVS and CDR2 FNYEAQ. The CDR3 DNA sequence: TGTGCCAGCAGCTTGAACAGGGACGACGAGCAGTACTTC. This sequence encodes CASSLNRDDEQYF.